These 3 T cell receptor beta chains originate from one sample sequenced in a study of T cell repertoires in Merkel cell carcinoma (dated by TCRdb to the late 2010s). Receptor amplification or capture employed the immunoSEQ multiplex PCR assay. Not all clones reach the TCRdb copy of this immuneACCESS table, which keeps in-frame sequences only. Checked studies attribute under half of the gap to unresolved V genes and leave the rest unexplained. The sample yields about 15,000 clones; 76% were counted once. The ten largest make up more than 15% of the sample. The sample comprised tumor tissue. The source is an adult with Merkel cell carcinoma.

The rearrangement joins TRBV15 to TRBJ1-2; 8 nucleotides agree with TRBD1. From germline, CDR1 is LNHNV and CDR2 YYDKDF (reference sequence). The CDR3 is 15 amino acids. The J segment lost 5 bases and the V segment lost 1 base, leaving 6 bases of the junction unmatched. This CDR3 is CATSRGQGARYGYTF. The DNA for the CDR3 is TGTGCCACCAGCAGAGGTCAGGGGGCGCGGTATGGCTACACCTTC. The variable domain in full, with the rest retrieved from reference TRBV15 and TRBJ1-2, is DAMVIQNPRYQVTQFGKPVTLSCSQTLNHNVMYWYQQKSSQAPKLLFHYYDKDFNNEADTPDNFQSRRPNTSFCFLDIRSPGLGDTAMYLCATSRGQGARYGYTFGSGTRLTVV.

V and J are TRBV5-4 and TRBJ2-6; possibly TRBD1 for D (5 bases). The CDR3 has 15 amino acids. V lost 4 bases and J 0 bases, leaving 8 bases between the germline ends. The V gene's germline CDR1 is SGHNT and CDR2 YYREEE (reference sequence). CDR3: CASSRRGSGANVLTF. The CDR3 DNA follows: TGTGCCAGCAGCCGAAGGGGCTCTGGGGCCAACGTCCTGACTTTC.

The rearrangement joins TRBV5-1 to TRBJ2-2; 9 nucleotides align to TRBD1. This CDR3 comprises 15 residues. V lost 3 bases and J lost 0; bases outside the gene matches: 0. Per germline, CDR1 SGHRS and CDR2 YFSETQ. CDR3 nucleotide sequence: TGCGCCAGCAGCTGGACAGGGGCGAACACCGGGGAGCTGTTTTTT. Translating it yields CASSWTGANTGELFF.